This T cell receptor (beta chain) was captured in a study of blood T cell repertoires in COVID-19. TCRdb's copy holds only in-frame clones and misses some; the assay was immunoSEQ multiplex PCR. The data hold around 100,000 clones, with approximately 88% observed a single time. The CDR3 sequence is 16 residues long. The ends were cut back, 5 bases at V and 0 bases at J, with 14 bases in the middle. Germline V gene data show CDR1 as MNHNY and CDR2 as SVGAGI (reference sequence). This chain connects TRBV6-6 to TRBJ1-5; the D is unclear. Sequences were obtained from peripheral blood. The TCR comes from a human donor in a cohort sampled during active COVID-19. CDR3 sequence reads: CASSRTADYSNQPQHF. CDR3 DNA sequence: TGTGCCAGCAGTCGCACGGCAGACTATAGCAATCAGCCCCAGCATTTT.